Presented here are 5 T cell receptor beta chains from one specimen sequenced in a study of OX40 agonist ivuxolimab in advanced cancers. Sequencing was performed with immunoSEQ multiplex PCR; in TCRdb, only in-frame clones are kept and a portion is missing. The sample consists of 45,000 to 70,000 clones, around 80% of them appearing once. Sequences were derived from CD4+ or CD8+ T cells sorted from blood, sampled in a trial of the OX40 agonist ivuxolimab. These receptors came from an adult with an advanced solid tumor such as melanoma, head and neck, liver or kidney cancer.

The rearrangement uses TRBV30 and TRBJ2-3, with D uncertain. The CDR3 spans 14 residues. Trimming removed 2 bases at V and 2 bases at J, with 11 bases between. The germline CDR1 and CDR2 sequences are GTSNPN and SVGIG (reference sequence). Written as DNA, the CDR3 is TGTGCCTGGAGTCGCCAGCTTGACACAGATACGCAGTATTTT. This translates into CAWSRQLDTDTQYF.

The genes are TRBV2 and TRBJ2-1; TRBD2 might be the D (5 bases). Trimming cost V 4 bases and J 14 bases, with 9 bases left between them. The CDR3 consists of 10 residues. Germline values: CDR1 SNHLY, CDR2 FYNNEI. CDR3: CASSVVREFF. CDR3 nucleotides: TGTGCCAGCAGTGTCGTGCGGGAGTTCTTC.

This sequence joins TRBV27 and TRBJ2-3; D may be TRBD1 (6 bases). Trimming took off 5 bases at V and 0 bases at J, with 15 bases between the two ends. This CDR3 has 16 residues. CDR1 and CDR2 (germline): MNHEY, SMNVEV (reference sequence). The CDR3 DNA reads as TGTGCCAGCAGTCCCGGACGGGACACTAGCACAGATACGCAGTATTTT. Amino acid sequence: CASSPGRDTSTDTQYF.

This clone was recorded only once. CDR3 nucleotides: TGTGCCTCCTTCAAGAACGAGCGGGCCTACGAGCAGTACTTC. Its translation: CASFKNERAYEQYF. This chain connects TRBV30 to TRBJ2-7; weak D call: TRBD2 (6 bases). This CDR3 has 14 amino acids. The V and J ends lost 7 bases and 2 bases respectively, with 18 bases between them. From germline, CDR1 is GTSNPN and CDR2 SVGIG (reference sequence).

This chain uses TRBV30 with TRBJ1-1; 8 nucleotides match TRBD1. Unmatched junction bases numbered 10, after V lost 3 bases and J lost 7 bases. This CDR3 is 14 amino acids long. Germline CDR1 GTSNPN, CDR2 SVGIG (reference sequence). Here the CDR3 DNA reads TGTGCCTGGAGGTGGGACAGGTTGGCGATTGAAGCTTTCTTT. Translated: CAWRWDRLAIEAFF.